This T cell receptor beta chain was identified during a study of blood T cell repertoires in COVID-19 (dated by TCRdb to the early 2020s). Notes on the research overall: Samples covering the acute and convalescent phases of COVID-19 were provided by collaborators in the United States, Italy and Spain. Subjects who had been exposed to COVID-19, were actively infected with it, or had recovered from it provided the deeply sampled blood TCRbeta repertoires that made up the dataset. Where available, HLA class I and class II types were obtained from metadata supplied by the sample provider rather than from assay-based typing. Samples were obtained from the ongoing ImmuneRACE study (first 160 participants) and from about 1,300 subjects provided by 6 global collaborators. The repertoires were released in a freely available public database intended as a resource for research on the immune response to SARS-CoV-2. The material from the prospective study consisted of cDNA or gDNA derived from T cells, B-cell-depleted T cells, or PBMCs. Nearly every sample came with metadata listing a de-identified subject ID, COVID-19 status, age in years and sex.

As for this clone: Its antigen is still unknown. The record has no base qualities; no much larger clone is one base away.

Broader findings and caveats from the paper: Clinical and demographic metadata were provided uncurated, with the amount varying by source and participant.

Collaborating institutions collected whole blood in K2EDTA tubes following their own protocols. For TCRbeta analysis, collaborators shipped samples as frozen whole blood, isolated PBMCs, or DNA extracted from either of those sample types. At the junction V is shortened by 6 bases and J by 7 bases; bases outside the gene matches: 4. Inclusive of the bounding cysteine and phenylalanine, the CDR3 is 13 residues long. The retained sequence is limited to the CDR3, 39 bases, with the frame set at the first base. TCRbeta CDR3 regions were amplified from genomic DNA using the immunoSEQ Assay, a bias-controlled multiplex PCR. Per the authors' processing: The number of nucleated cells in each sample was estimated by amplification of reference gene primers within the assay. To quantify the absolute abundance of each unique TCRbeta CDR3 rearrangement, sequence reads were collapsed and filtered. For each sample, productive Simpson clonality was calculated as the square root of Simpson's diversity index over productive rearrangements. This immuneACCESS table, as held by TCRdb, lists in-frame sequences with V and J called but not all clones. Of the missing ones, under half trace to an unresolved V gene in checked studies; the others have no known cause. V and J calls and clone size are given by that table; D and trimming were obtained from the DNA. The sample includes 75,000 to 80,000 clones, with about nine tenths observed a single time. Around 9% of the sample belongs to the ten largest clones.

The chain links TRBV12-3 or TRBV12-4 with TRBJ1-5, and 9 junction bases match TRBD1. Sequencing input: peripheral blood. This clonotype was sampled from a human donor in a cohort sampled during active COVID-19. The CDR3 amino acid sequence is: CASSGQGYQPQHF. Read as DNA, the sequence is TGTGCCAGCAGCGGACAGGGGTACCAGCCCCAGCATTTT.